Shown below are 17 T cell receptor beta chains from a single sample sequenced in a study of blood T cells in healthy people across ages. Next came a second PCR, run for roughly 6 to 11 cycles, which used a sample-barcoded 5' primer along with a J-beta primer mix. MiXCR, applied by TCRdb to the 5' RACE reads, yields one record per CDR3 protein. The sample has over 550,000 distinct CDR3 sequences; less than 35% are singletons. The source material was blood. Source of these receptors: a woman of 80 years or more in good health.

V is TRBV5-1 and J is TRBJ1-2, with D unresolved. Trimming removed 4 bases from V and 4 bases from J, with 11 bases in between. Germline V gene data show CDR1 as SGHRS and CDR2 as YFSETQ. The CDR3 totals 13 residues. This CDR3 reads CASSPEGLYGYTF. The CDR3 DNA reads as TGCGCCAGCAGCCCCGAGGGTCTCTATGGCTACACCTTC.

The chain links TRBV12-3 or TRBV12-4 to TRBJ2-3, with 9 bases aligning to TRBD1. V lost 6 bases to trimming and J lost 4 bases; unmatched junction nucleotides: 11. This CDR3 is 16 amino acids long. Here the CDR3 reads CASSWGQGLSADTQYF. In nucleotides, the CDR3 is TGTGCCAGCAGCTGGGGACAGGGACTGAGTGCAGATACGCAGTATTTT.

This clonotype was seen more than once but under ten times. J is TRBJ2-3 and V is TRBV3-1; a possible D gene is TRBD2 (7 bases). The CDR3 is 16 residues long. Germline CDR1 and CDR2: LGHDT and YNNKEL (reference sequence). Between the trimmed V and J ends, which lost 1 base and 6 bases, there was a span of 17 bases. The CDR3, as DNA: TGTGCCAGCAGCCAAGGTACGGGGGGCCTCGCGGATACGCAGTATTTT. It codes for CASSQGTGGLADTQYF.

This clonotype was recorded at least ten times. CDR3 nucleotide sequence: TGCAGTGCGGAAATGACAGGGAGGATAAACATTCAGTACTTC. This sequence encodes CSAEMTGRINIQYF. The chain is built from TRBV20-1 and TRBJ2-4; D is possibly TRBD1 (7 bases). V was clipped by 6 bases and J by 6 bases, with 18 bases between them. This CDR3 is 14 amino acids long. From germline, CDR1 is DFQATT and CDR2 SNEGSKA (reference sequence).

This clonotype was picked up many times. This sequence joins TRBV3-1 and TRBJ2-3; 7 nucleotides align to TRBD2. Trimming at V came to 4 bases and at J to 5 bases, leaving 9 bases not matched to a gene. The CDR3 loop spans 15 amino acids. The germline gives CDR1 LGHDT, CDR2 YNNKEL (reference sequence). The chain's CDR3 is CASSPQAGSRDTQYF. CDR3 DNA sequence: TGTGCCAGCAGCCCGCAAGCGGGGTCCAGAGATACGCAGTATTTT.

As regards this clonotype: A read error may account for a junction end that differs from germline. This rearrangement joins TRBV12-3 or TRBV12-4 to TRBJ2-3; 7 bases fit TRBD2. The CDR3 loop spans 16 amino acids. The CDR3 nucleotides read TGTGCCAGCAGGTTGAAGAGCGGGGCGCTTGGAGATGCGCAGTATTTT. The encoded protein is CASRLKSGALGDAQYF.

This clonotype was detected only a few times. CDR3 sequence: CASSPPRGEKLFF. The CDR3 DNA is TGTGCCAGCAGCCCCCCAAGGGGTGAAAAACTGTTTTTT. The chain couples TRBV3-1 to TRBJ1-4; weak D call: TRBD1 (5 bases). Germline assignment: CDR1 LGHDT and CDR2 YNNKEL (reference sequence). Trimming stripped 4 bases from V and 7 bases from J, with 10 bases between. The CDR3 totals 13 residues.

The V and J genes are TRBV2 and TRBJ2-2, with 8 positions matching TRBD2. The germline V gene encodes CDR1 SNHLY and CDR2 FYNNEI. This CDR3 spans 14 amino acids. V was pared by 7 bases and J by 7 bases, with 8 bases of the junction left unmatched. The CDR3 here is CASMSGGPGGELFF. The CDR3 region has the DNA TGTGCCAGCATGTCGGGGGGGCCAGGCGGGGAGCTGTTTTTT.

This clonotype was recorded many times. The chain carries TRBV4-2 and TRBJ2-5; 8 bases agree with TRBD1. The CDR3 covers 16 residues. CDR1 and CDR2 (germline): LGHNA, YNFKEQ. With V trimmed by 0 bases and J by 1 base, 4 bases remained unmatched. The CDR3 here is CASSQEAGTGQETQYF. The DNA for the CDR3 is TGTGCCAGCAGCCAAGAGGCCGGGACAGGCCAAGAGACCCAGTACTTC.

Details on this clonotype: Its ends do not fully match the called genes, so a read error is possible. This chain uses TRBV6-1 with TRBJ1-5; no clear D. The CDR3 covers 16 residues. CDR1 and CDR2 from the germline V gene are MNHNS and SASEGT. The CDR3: CASSEKGVGSNRPQHF. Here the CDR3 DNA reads TGTGCCAGCAGTGAAAAGGGAGTGGGGAGCAATCGGCCCCAGCATTTT.

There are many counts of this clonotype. This chain's CDR3 is CSARRYQETQYF. The CDR3 DNA follows: TGCAGTGCTAGACGGTACCAAGAGACCCAGTACTTC. The chain couples TRBV20-1 to TRBJ2-5, with no clear D. V shed 2 bases and J shed 0 bases, with 4 bases lying between them. The CDR3 has 12 residues. In germline, CDR1 is DFQATT, CDR2 SNEGSKA (reference sequence).

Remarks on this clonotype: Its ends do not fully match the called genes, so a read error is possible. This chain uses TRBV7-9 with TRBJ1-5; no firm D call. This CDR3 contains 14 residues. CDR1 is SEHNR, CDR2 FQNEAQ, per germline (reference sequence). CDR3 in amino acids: CASSDPGSNRPQHF. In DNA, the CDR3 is TGTGCCAGCAGCGATCCCGGGAGCAATCGGCCCCAGCATTTT.

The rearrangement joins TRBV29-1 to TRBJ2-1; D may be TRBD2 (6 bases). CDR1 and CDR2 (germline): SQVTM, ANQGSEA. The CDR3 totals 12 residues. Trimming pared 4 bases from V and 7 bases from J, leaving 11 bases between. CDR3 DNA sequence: TGCAGCGTTGGTGATGGGGGGAATGAGCAGTTCTTC. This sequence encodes CSVGDGGNEQFF.

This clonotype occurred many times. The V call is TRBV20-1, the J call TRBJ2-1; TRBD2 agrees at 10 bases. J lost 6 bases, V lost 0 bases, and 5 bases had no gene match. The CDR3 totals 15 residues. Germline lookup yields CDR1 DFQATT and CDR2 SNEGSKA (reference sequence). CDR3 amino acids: CSARDLAGVGNEQFF. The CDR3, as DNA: TGCAGTGCTAGAGATCTAGCGGGGGTGGGCAATGAGCAGTTCTTC.

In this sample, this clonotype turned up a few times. The CDR3 DNA reads as TGTGCCACCAGTGATCCCGGGACAGCCCCTACGGAGCAGTACTTC. It encodes CATSDPGTAPTEQYF. The gene calls are TRBV24-1 and TRBJ2-7; 7 bases align to TRBD1. Germline-derived CDR1 and CDR2 are KGHDR and SFDVKD. This CDR3 has 15 amino acids. Trimming removed 3 bases from V and 7 bases from J; junction bases left unmatched: 11.

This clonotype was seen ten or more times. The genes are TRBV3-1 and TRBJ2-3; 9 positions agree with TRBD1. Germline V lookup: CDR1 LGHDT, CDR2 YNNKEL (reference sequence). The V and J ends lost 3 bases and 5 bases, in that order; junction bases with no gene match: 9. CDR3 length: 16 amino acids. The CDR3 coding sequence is TGTGCCAGCAGCCAGTCAGGACAGGGGTTTGGAGATACGCAGTATTTT. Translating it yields CASSQSGQGFGDTQYF.

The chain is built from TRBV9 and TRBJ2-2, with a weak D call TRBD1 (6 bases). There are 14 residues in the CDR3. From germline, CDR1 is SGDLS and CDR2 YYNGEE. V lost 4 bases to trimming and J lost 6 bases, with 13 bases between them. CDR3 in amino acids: CASSPQQGPGELFF. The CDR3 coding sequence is TGTGCCAGCAGCCCCCAGCAGGGGCCCGGGGAGCTGTTTTTT.